This T cell receptor beta chain originates from a study of molecular identifiers for immune sequencing clone quantification. Using its own MiXCR run on the PCR reads, TCRdb lists one record per CDR3 protein. The table shows about half a million distinct CDR3 sequences, with around 25% occurring only once. Germline assignment: CDR1 SNHLY and CDR2 FYNNEI. The CDR3 is 14 residues long. V lost 0 bases and J lost 8, with 11 bases in between. The TCR comes from a human donor in good health. Some libraries in this study had Jurkat cell RNA spiked in. The rearrangement joins TRBV2 to TRBJ2-1; D possibly uses TRBD1 or TRBD2 (5 bases each). Sample: naive CD8+ T cells from blood, with Jurkat cell RNA spiked in. Regarding subset: FACS-sorted CD8+CD4-CCR7+CD45RA+ naive T cells. CDR3 residues: CASSEASDSDEQFF. CDR3 DNA sequence: TGTGCCAGCAGTGAAGCTAGCGACAGCGATGAGCAGTTCTTC.